This TCR beta chain originates from a study of blood T cell repertoires in COVID-19. Study overall: Material from acute and convalescent COVID-19 was sourced from the United States, Italy and Spain.

As handled by the study authors: Amplification with reference gene primers provided the estimates of nucleated cell counts. Sequenced by immunoSEQ multiplex PCR; TCRdb stores in-frame clones only, minus some. V and J calls and clone size are given by that table; D and trimming were obtained from the DNA. Of around 200,000 clones listed, about 80% are singletons. Trimming removed 0 bases from V and 2 bases from J, with 10 bases in between. Germline-derived CDR1 and CDR2 are GTSNPN and SVGIG (reference sequence). The CDR3 is made up of 14 amino acids. This clonotype was sampled from a man aged 50 or older with active or convalescent COVID-19. Sequencing used peripheral blood. The chain couples TRBV30 to TRBJ1-2, with TRBD1 as a possible D gene (6 bases). The CDR3 DNA follows: TGTGCCTGGAGTGTACAGGGACCCAACTATGGCTACACCTTC. It encodes CAWSVQGPNYGYTF. Looking up the rest from reference TRBV30 and TRBJ1-2 gives the full variable domain: SQTIHQWPATLVQPVGSPLSLECTVEGTSNPNLYWYRQAAGRGLQLLFYSVGIGQISSEVPQNLSASRPQDRQFILSSKKLLLSDSGFYLCAWSVQGPNYGYTFGSGTRLTVV.